The 20 T cell receptor beta chains below all came from one sample that was sequenced in a study of human T cells and chemical hapten exposure. Time point noted: pre-sensitization, week 0. The treatment is: therapeutic diphenylcyclopropenone sensitization with weekly scalp DPC. Using its own MiXCR run on the RACE reads, TCRdb lists one record per CDR3 protein. The sample records 90,000 or so distinct CDR3 sequences, roughly 8.5% being singletons. The input for sequencing was whole blood, taken in connection with sensitization to the hapten diphenylcyclopropenone (DPC). These receptors all stem from a middle-aged man with alopecia areata. Some clones in this sample may be carry-over from other donors' samples.

This clonotype came up a few times. The chain recombines TRBV24-1 with TRBJ1-2; 7 bases agree with TRBD1. V was pared by 9 bases and J by 6 bases, with 9 bases of the junction left unmatched. Germline V gives CDR1 KGHDR, CDR2 SFDVKD. The CDR3 has 13 residues. CDR3: CATAAPRGDGYTF. The CDR3 nucleotides read TGTGCCACCGCTGCCCCCAGGGGGGATGGCTACACCTTC.

This clonotype was counted ten times or more. The chain has TRBV28 and TRBJ2-7; 8 bases agree with TRBD1. CDR3 size: 17 residues. V was pared by 6 bases and J by 2 bases, with 15 bases of the junction left unmatched. Germline CDR1 and CDR2: MDHEN and SYDVKM. The CDR3 protein is CASRPLLGTGDTYEQYF. The DNA for the CDR3 is TGTGCCAGCAGACCTCTCCTCGGGACAGGTGACACCTACGAGCAGTACTTC.

In its sample, this clonotype was seen many times. The CDR3 sequence is CAIITPYTDTQYF. The CDR3 coding sequence is TGTGCCATTATTACACCGTACACAGATACGCAGTATTTT. The rearrangement links TRBV2 to TRBJ2-3; D not resolved. The CDR3 is made up of 13 amino acids. The germline V gene has CDR1 SNHLY and CDR2 FYNNEI. V was shortened by 10 bases and J by 2 bases, with 13 bases between the two germline ends.

This clonotype showed up many times. This rearrangement joins TRBV29-1 to TRBJ2-1, with TRBD2 matching over 8 bases. Looked up from germline, CDR1 is SQVTM and CDR2 is ANQGSEA. This CDR3 comprises 16 residues. The ends lost 8 bases at V and 0 bases at J; junction bases unmatched: 12. This CDR3 reads CSLVVAGPSSYNEQFF. The CDR3 DNA reads TGCAGCCTTGTGGTAGCGGGACCGAGCTCCTACAATGAGCAGTTCTTC.

This clonotype was seen ten or more times. This sequence joins TRBV7-6 and TRBJ2-1; possibly TRBD2 for D (6 bases). With 8 bases removed from V and 3 bases from J, the gap between germline ends came to 14 bases. The length of the CDR3 is 14 residues. In germline, CDR1 is SGHVS, CDR2 FNYEAQ. This CDR3 is CASGSVEGYNEQFF. CDR3 coding DNA: TGTGCCAGCGGCTCCGTGGAGGGCTACAATGAGCAGTTCTTC.

A word on this clonotype: Being one base from a much bigger clone, this may be a read error. V and J are TRBV20-1 and TRBJ2-1; 7 bases align to TRBD1. V dropped 0 bases and J dropped 9; count of bases not matched to a gene: 11. This CDR3 has 15 amino acids. Looked up from germline, CDR1 is DFQATT and CDR2 is SNEGSKA (reference sequence). CDR3 sequence (DNA): TGCAGTGCTAGAGATAAGGTAGGGGGCTGGGGTGAGCAGTTCTTC. This codes for CSARDKVGGWGEQFF.

This chain joins TRBV9 and TRBJ2-7; D ambiguous. The germline CDR1 and CDR2 sequences are SGDLS and YYNGEE. V shed 3 bases and J shed 4 bases, with 8 bases lying between them. This CDR3 comprises 12 residues. In DNA, the CDR3 is TGTGCCAGCAGCGGAGAAAATTACGAGCAGTACTTC. Translation gives CASSGENYEQYF.

This clonotype ranks as medium-sized. The chain carries TRBV7-2 and TRBJ2-7; D possibly corresponds to TRBD2 (5 bases). This CDR3 has 15 amino acids. Trimming pared 3 bases from V and 4 bases from J, leaving 16 bases between. Germline CDR1 and CDR2: SGHTA and FQGNSA. The DNA for the CDR3 is TGTGCCAGCAGCTTGGCGCGAGCGGTCTTATACGAGCAGTACTTC. It translates to CASSLARAVLYEQYF. Full variable domain (outside the CDR3, taken from reference TRBV7-2 and TRBJ2-7): GAGVSQSPSNKVTEKGKDVELRCDPISGHTALYWYRQSLGQGLEFLIYFQGNSAPDKSGLPSDRFSAERTGGSVSTLTIQRTQQEDSAVYLCASSLARAVLYEQYFGPGTRLTVT.

This clonotype has only a few counts. J is TRBJ2-7 and V is TRBV14; TRBD2 matches at 11 bases. The J segment lost 0 bases and the V segment lost 9 bases, leaving 4 bases of the junction unmatched. Germline values: CDR1 SGHDN, CDR2 FVKESK. The CDR3 loop spans 14 amino acids. The CDR3 loop reads CARVGTSGSYEQYV. The DNA of the CDR3 is TGTGCCAGGGTCGGGACTAGCGGCTCCTACGAGCAGTACGTC.

This clonotype was detected only a few times. The chain is built from TRBV7-9 and TRBJ2-3; TRBD2 agrees at 10 bases. Germline trimming cut 5 bases from V and 4 bases from J; bases unmatched to any gene: 12. The V gene's germline CDR1 is SEHNR and CDR2 FQNEAQ (reference sequence). CDR3 length equals 17 residues. The CDR3 spells CASSRGKAGGPSDTQYF. The CDR3 DNA follows: TGTGCCAGCAGCCGGGGGAAAGCGGGAGGGCCATCAGATACGCAGTATTTT.

This clonotype has more than one count but fewer than ten. V gene TRBV28 combines with J gene TRBJ1-3; TRBD1 matches at 8 bases. Unmatched junction bases numbered 8, after V lost 5 bases and J lost 2 bases. The CDR3 contains 16 residues. Per germline, CDR1 MDHEN and CDR2 SYDVKM. CDR3 nucleotide sequence: TGTGCCAGCAGTAGAAGACAGGGGTCGACTGGAAACACCATATATTTT. It translates to CASSRRQGSTGNTIYF.

This clonotype has more than one count but fewer than ten. The J gene is TRBJ2-1, the V gene TRBV21-1; the D segment call TRBD1 is taken from the table without a DNA check. TRBV21-1 is listed as a pseudogene. The CDR3 extends over 11 amino acids. CDR3 coding DNA: TGTGCCAGCAGCACAGGGGATGAGCAGTTCTTC. Amino acids: CASSTGDEQFF.

This clonotype was seen ten or more times. J is TRBJ2-1 and V is TRBV30; D ambiguous. With 0 bases removed from V and 9 bases from J, the gap between germline ends came to 6 bases. Germline values: CDR1 GTSNPN, CDR2 SVGIG (reference sequence). CDR3 length: 11 amino acids. The chain's CDR3 is CAWSVIREQFF. CDR3 DNA sequence: TGTGCCTGGAGTGTAATCCGTGAGCAGTTCTTC. The full variable domain, rest sourced from reference TRBV30 and TRBJ2-1, is SQTIHQWPATLVQPVGSPLSLECTVEGTSNPNLYWYRQAAGRGLQLLFYSVGIGQISSEVPQNLSASRPQDRQFILSSKKLLLSDSGFYLCAWSVIREQFFGPGTRLTVL.

This clonotype is medium-sized by share. The chain employs TRBV4-3 and TRBJ2-1, with TRBD2 as a possible D gene (7 bases). This CDR3 is built from 16 residues. Germline lookup yields CDR1 LGHNA and CDR2 YSLEER. Trimming removed 0 bases at V and 8 bases at J, with 17 bases between. In DNA, the CDR3 is TGCGCCAGCAGCCAAGAAAGGGTGGGGGAGGGGGATGAGCAGTTCTTC. Its translation: CASSQERVGEGDEQFF.

Concerning this clonotype: Without the conserved terminal phenylalanine or tryptophan, this CDR3 likely stems from a read error. J is TRBJ2-6 and V is TRBV27; 11 bases match TRBD1. Germline loops: CDR1 MNHEY, CDR2 SMNVEV (reference sequence). Trimming took 6 bases from V and 2 from J; bases not matched to a gene: 12. This CDR3 is 19 amino acids long. The CDR3 nucleotides are TGTGCCAGCAGACGAGGGACAGGGGGGTTCATGGCTGGGGCCAACGTCCTGACTCTC. Residues: CASRRGTGGFMAGANVLTL.

There are many counts of this clonotype. The J gene is TRBJ1-1, the V gene TRBV29-1; D gene ambiguous. V shed 1 base and J shed 4 bases, with 13 bases lying between them. CDR3 length equals 14 residues. Germline V gene sequence: CDR1 SQVTM, CDR2 ANQGSEA. The CDR3 loop reads CSVEAKALSTEAFF. The CDR3 DNA follows: TGCAGCGTTGAAGCTAAAGCATTGAGCACTGAAGCTTTCTTT.

This clonotype was detected a few times. The J gene is TRBJ2-1, the V gene TRBV29-1; 9 bases are shared with TRBD1. The CDR3 totals 12 residues. CDR1 is SQVTM and CDR2 is ANQGSEA in the germline V gene. The CDR3, as DNA: TGCAGTGGAGAGACAGGGGGGGATGAGCAGTTCTTC. Its protein is CSGETGGDEQFF.

In its sample, this clonotype was seen many times. The CDR3 DNA reads as TGTGCCAGTAGTATAGGGGTCCCGGGGACAGATACGCAGTATTTT. Translated: CASSIGVPGTDTQYF. This chain joins TRBV19 and TRBJ2-3; D possibly corresponds to TRBD2 (5 bases). The CDR3 contains 15 residues. CDR1 and CDR2 (germline): LNHDA, SQIVND (reference sequence). V lost 1 base and J lost 3, with 11 bases in between. Looking up the rest from reference TRBV19 and TRBJ2-3 gives the full variable domain: DGGITQSPKYLFRKEGQNVTLSCEQNLNHDAMYWYRQDPGQGLRLIYYSQIVNDFQKGDIAEGYSVSREKKESFPLTVTSAQKNPTAFYLCASSIGVPGTDTQYFGPGTRLTVL.

This clonotype was seen more than once but under ten times. One end of the junction varies from germline; a read error may be responsible. The rearrangement links TRBV7-9 to TRBJ1-3, with 10 bases identical to TRBD1. The CDR3 sequence is 13 residues long. Germline V gene lookup returns CDR1 SEHNR and CDR2 FQNEAQ (reference sequence). CDR3 DNA sequence: TGTGCCAGCAGTCGGACAGGGGGAACCACCATATATTTT. Amino acids: CASSRTGGTTIYF.

The rearrangement uses TRBV18 and TRBJ2-5; D is uncertain. From germline, CDR1 is KGHSH and CDR2 LQKENI. V lost 4 bases to trimming and J lost 4 bases, with 16 bases between them. The length of the CDR3 is 15 residues. This CDR3 is CASSRERVSRETQYF. The CDR3 DNA reads TGTGCCAGCTCACGGGAAAGGGTTTCACGAGAGACCCAGTACTTC.